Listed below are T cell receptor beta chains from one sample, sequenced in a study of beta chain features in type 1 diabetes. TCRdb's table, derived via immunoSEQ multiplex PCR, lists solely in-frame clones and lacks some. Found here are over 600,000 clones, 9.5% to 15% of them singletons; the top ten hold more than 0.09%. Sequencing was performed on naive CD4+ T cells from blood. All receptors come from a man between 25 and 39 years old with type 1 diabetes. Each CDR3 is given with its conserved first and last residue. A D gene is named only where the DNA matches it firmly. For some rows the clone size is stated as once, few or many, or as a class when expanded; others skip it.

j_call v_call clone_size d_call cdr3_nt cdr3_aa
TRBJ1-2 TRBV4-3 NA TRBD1 TGCGCCAGCAGCCAAGGACAGGGTCCTAACTATGGCTACACCTTC CASSQGQGPNYGYTF
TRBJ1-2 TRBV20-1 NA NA TGCAGTGCTCGAAGACAGAATGGCTACACCTTC CSARRQNGYTF
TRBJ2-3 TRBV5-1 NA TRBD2 TGCGCCAGCAGCTTGGGGCTAGCGGAGACAGATACGCAGTATTTT CASSLGLAETDTQYF
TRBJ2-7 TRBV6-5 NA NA TGTGCCAGCAGTTACTCGAAGGGAACCTACGAGCAGTACTTC CASSYSKGTYEQYF
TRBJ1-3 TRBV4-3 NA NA TGCGCCAGCAGCCAAGAGAGGAATACTGGAAACACCATATATTTT CASSQERNTGNTIYF
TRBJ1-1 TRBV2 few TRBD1 TGTGCCAGCAGTGACCAAGTGGGCAGGGGGCAGGCTGAAGCTTTCTTT CASSDQVGRGQAEAFF
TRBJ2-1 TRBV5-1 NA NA TGCGCCAGCAGCTTGGTCTACTCCGGGGATTACAATGAGCAGTTCTTC CASSLVYSGDYNEQFF
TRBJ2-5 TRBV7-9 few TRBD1 TGTGCCAGCAGCTTAAGGACAGGGGAGACCCAGTACTTC CASSLRTGETQYF
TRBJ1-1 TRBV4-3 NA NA TGCGCCAGCAGCCATCCAGGGATTCAGAACACTGAAGCTTTCTTT CASSHPGIQNTEAFF
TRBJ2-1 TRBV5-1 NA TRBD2 TGCGCCAGCAGCTTCGGACTAGCGGGGGCCCCGAGCTCCTACAATGAGCAGTTCTTC CASSFGLAGAPSSYNEQFF
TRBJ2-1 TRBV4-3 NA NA TGCGCCAGCAGCCAAGAGCCCCGGGACGTCGATGAGCAGTTCTTC CASSQEPRDVDEQFF
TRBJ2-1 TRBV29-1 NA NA TGCAGCGTTGGGAGTTACTACAATGAGCAGTTCTTC CSVGSYYNEQFF
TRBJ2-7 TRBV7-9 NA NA TGTGCCAGCAGCCCTGACGGCTACGAGCAGTACTTC CASSPDGYEQYF
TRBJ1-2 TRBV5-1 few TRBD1 TGCGCCAGCAGTTCGGACAGGGACTATGGCTACACCTTC CASSSDRDYGYTF
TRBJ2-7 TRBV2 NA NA TGTGCCAGCAGTGACGACAGTCCGGAGCAGTACTTC CASSDDSPEQYF
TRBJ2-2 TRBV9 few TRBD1 TGTGCCAGCAGCGTTCAGGGGGCATTGTCCGGGGAGCTGTTTTTT CASSVQGALSGELFF
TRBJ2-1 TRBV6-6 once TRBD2 TGTGCCAGCAGTGCGGGGGGCCCCTCCTACAATGAGCAGTTCTTC CASSAGGPSYNEQFF
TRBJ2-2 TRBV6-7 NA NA TGTGCCAGCAGACCTACCCTGAAAGAGTGCACCGGGGAGCTGTTTTTT CASRPTLKECTGELFF
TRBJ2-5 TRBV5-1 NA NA TGCGCCAGCAGCTCCTCCCCGACAGGCCAAGAGACCCAGTACTTC CASSSSPTGQETQYF
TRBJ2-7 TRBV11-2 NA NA TGTGCCAGCAGCCCCCGGACAGTTGCTGACTACGAGCAGTACTTC CASSPRTVADYEQYF
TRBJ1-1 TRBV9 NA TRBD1 TGTGCCAGCAGCGTATCTTCAGGGGGCACTGAAGCTTTCTTT CASSVSSGGTEAFF
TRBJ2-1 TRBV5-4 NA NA TGTGCCAGCAGCTTGGAGGCCGTCAGCTCCTACAATGAGCAGTTCTTC CASSLEAVSSYNEQFF
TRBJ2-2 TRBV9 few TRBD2 TGTGCCAGCAGCGTAGCGTCCCTAGCGGGCCACACCGGGGAGCTGTTTTTT CASSVASLAGHTGELFF
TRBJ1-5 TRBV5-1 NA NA TGCGCCAGCAGCTTGGCGCCAGGGGGCAATCAGCCCCAGCATTTT CASSLAPGGNQPQHF
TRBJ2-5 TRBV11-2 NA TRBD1 TGTGCCAGCAGTTCGGGGACAGGTTGTCACTTC CASSSGTGCHF
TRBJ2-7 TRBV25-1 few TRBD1 TGTGCCAGCAGTGAATATGATGGACAGGGAGGCGAGCAGTACTTC CASSEYDGQGGEQYF
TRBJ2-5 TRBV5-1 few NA TGCGCCAGCAGTATTCAAGAGACCCAGTACTTC CASSIQETQYF
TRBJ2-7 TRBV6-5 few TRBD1 TGTGCCAGCAGCAAGGACAGGGAAGTCTCCTACGAGCAGTACTTC CASSKDREVSYEQYF
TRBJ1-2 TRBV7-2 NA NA TGTGCCAGCAGCACGACCCGTTGGGATGGCTACACCTTC CASSTTRWDGYTF
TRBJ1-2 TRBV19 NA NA TGTGCCAGTAGTATTGGCGACCCAATCCCAGGCTACACCTTC CASSIGDPIPGYTF
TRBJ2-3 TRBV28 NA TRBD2 TGTGCCAGCAGTACGATACGGACTAGCGGGGGGGCGGTGGATACGCAGTATTTT CASSTIRTSGGAVDTQYF
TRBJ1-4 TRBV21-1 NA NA TGTGCCAGCAGCAAAGCCGATAAACAGGGGGTTGGAGAAAAACTGTTTTTT CASSKADKQGVGEKLFF
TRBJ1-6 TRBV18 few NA TGTGCCAGCTCACCAGGGGGGACAACAAGAGATTCACCCCTCCACTTT CASSPGGTTRDSPLHF
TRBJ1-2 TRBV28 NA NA TGTGCCAGCAGTTCGTCCTCTGGCGGCTACACCTTC CASSSSSGGYTF
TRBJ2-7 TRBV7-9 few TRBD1 TGTGCCAGCAGCGCGCACCGGGACAGGGCCTCGGTGGTATCCTACGAGCAGTACTTC CASSAHRDRASVVSYEQYF
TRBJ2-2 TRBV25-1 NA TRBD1 TGTGCCAGCAGTGTCCTCGGGACAGGGGGCTCCGGGGAGCTGTTTTTT CASSVLGTGGSGELFF
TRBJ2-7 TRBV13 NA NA TGTGCCAGCAGCTTATTACCGACGGGGGCGTACGAGCAGTACTTC CASSLLPTGAYEQYF
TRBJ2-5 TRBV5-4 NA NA TGTGCCAGCAGCCGGACAGATCAAGAGACCCAGTACTTC CASSRTDQETQYF
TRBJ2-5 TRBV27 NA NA TGTGCCAGCAGTTTATCGAGTGTGCGGGGTGGGGAGACCCAGTACTTC CASSLSSVRGGETQYF
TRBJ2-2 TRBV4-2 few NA TGTGCCAGCAGCCAAGTATCGGCGGGCACCGGGGAGCTGTTTTTT CASSQVSAGTGELFF
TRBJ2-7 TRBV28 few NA TGTGCCAGCAGTTTTGGTGGGGCTAGATACCACGAGCAGTACTTC CASSFGGARYHEQYF
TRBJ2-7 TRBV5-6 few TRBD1 TGTGCCAGCAGTCGTCCGGGACAGGGCTCCTACGAGCAGTACTTC CASSRPGQGSYEQYF
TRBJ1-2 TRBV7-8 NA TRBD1 TGTGCCAGCAGCGGACAGACAGGGGTATATGGCTACACCTTC CASSGQTGVYGYTF
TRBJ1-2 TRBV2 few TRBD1 TGTGCCAGCAGTCAAGGACAGGACGACTATGGCTACACCTTC CASSQGQDDYGYTF
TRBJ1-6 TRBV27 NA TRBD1 TGTGCCAGCAGTTTATCGAGACAGGGTTTGTCACCCCTCCACTTT CASSLSRQGLSPLHF
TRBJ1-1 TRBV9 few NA TGTGCCAGCAGCGTAGCTGGAGGGGAAGCTTTCTTT CASSVAGGEAFF
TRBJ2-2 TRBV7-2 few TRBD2 TGTGCCAGCAGCCCCCAAATAGCGGGGAACACCGGGGAGCTGTTTTTT CASSPQIAGNTGELFF
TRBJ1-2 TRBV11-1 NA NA TGTGCCAGCAGCTTAAGTAGCGCAAACTATGGCTACACCTTC CASSLSSANYGYTF
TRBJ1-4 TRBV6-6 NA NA TGTGCCAGCAGTTACGAGGCAGGCCCAACTAATGAAAAACTGTTTTTT CASSYEAGPTNEKLFF
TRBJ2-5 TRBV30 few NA TGTGCCTGGAACCGAATAGAAGATGGGACCCAGTACTTC CAWNRIEDGTQYF
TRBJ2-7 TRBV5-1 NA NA TGCGCCAGCAGCGGACTGAAAGGAGGGGCCTACGAGCAGTACTTC CASSGLKGGAYEQYF
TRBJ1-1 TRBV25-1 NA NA TGTGCCAGCAGTGCGGGGGGGGTGAACACTGAAGCTTTCTTT CASSAGGVNTEAFF
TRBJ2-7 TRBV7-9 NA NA TGTGCCAGCAGCTTAGCGCGAAGGGGACCCTACGAGCAGTACTTC CASSLARRGPYEQYF
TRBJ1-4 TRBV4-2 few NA TGTGCCAGCAGCCAAGGACAGCCCGATGAAAAACTGTTTTTT CASSQGQPDEKLFF